These T cell receptor beta chains were read from a single sample in a study of a mutant IDH1 vaccine in newly diagnosed glioma. The antigens these receptors bind are not known. Only in-frame clones appear in the TCRdb table, and some are missing; sequencing was by immunoSEQ multiplex PCR. The table shows 30,000 to 35,000 clones, with 75% to 95% occurring only once. The specimen was PBMCs, collected from a glioma patient whose treatment included an IDH1 peptide vaccine. The receptor source for this set is a woman aged 40 to 49 with glioma. Each CDR3 is given with its conserved first and last residue. Size is omitted from some rows. Given values are once, few, many or a class for expanded clones.

TRBV7-6	few	CASSLAVGAPYEQYF
TRBV6-1	.	CASTELEKLFF
TRBV5-4	.	CASSLDGNDEQYF
TRBV15	.	CATSRSGSSYEQYF
TRBV5-1	.	CASSLISEADTQYF
TRBV5-1	.	CASSLEGEEAFF
TRBV2	.	CASSEALWQGRDEQYF
TRBV29-1	.	CSVSQGAGTEAFF
TRBV5-6	.	CASSFGSVNQPQHF
TRBV9	.	CASSVGTGATQPQHF
TRBV7-6	.	CASSSWSQGTGELFF
TRBV28	.	CASTFGVYSTEQYF
TRBV28	.	CASSLGGRSQPQHF
TRBV4-1	.	CASALLVVLPFATNEKLFF
TRBV30	once	CAWSRGTTHRYGYTF
TRBV5-4	.	CASSFRQGPLQNSPLHF
TRBV19	.	CASSGTVGNTIYF
TRBV2	.	CASTVGPILATDTQYF
TRBV2	.	CASRGGPGLGYGYTF
TRBV5-1	.	CASSVGGVDEQYF
TRBV29-1	.	CSVEDRRQGNGYTF
TRBV11-2	.	CASSSGVAGPRSYEQYF
TRBV5-1	.	CASSPGSGDSGQYF
TRBV6-6	.	CASSPDRRQNTEAFF
TRBV7-9	.	CASSLDPGSYEQYF
TRBV5-1	.	CASSFSGNTEAFF
TRBV4-1	.	CASSQEWRGVPGELFF
TRBV6-5	.	CASTPAPGTVYEQYF
TRBV7-2	.	CATLGRTRATGELFF